What follows are 26 T cell receptor beta chains derived from one specimen sequenced in a study of yellow fever vaccine responses in identical twins. Each CDR3 protein gets one entry after TCRdb re-called the RT-PCR reads with MiXCR. The table includes 3,900 or so distinct CDR3 sequences, around 73% detected once. Sequencing used T cells from blood (PBMCs), unsorted or a sorted subset (not recorded which), obtained before or after yellow fever vaccination (not recorded which). The receptor source for this set is a woman younger than 30 who received the yellow fever vaccine.

The V and J genes are TRBV10-1 and TRBJ1-3; 9 nucleotides align to TRBD1. The ends lost 2 bases at V and 6 bases at J; junction bases unmatched: 14. The CDR3 is 18 amino acids. Germline values: CDR1 WNHNN, CDR2 SYGVQD (reference sequence). CDR3 sequence reads: CASSELPRDRAEENTIYF. DNA for the CDR3: TGCGCCAGCAGTGAGCTACCCCGGGACAGGGCGGAGGAAAACACCATATATTTT.

The gene calls are TRBV15 and TRBJ1-1; D gene ambiguous. Germline-derived CDR1 and CDR2 are LNHNV and YYDKDF (reference sequence). The CDR3 runs 15 residues. The ends were cut back, 4 bases at V and 6 bases at J, with 18 bases in the middle. The CDR3 DNA reads as TGTGCCACCAGCAAGCCTCAAGGGATAAGCCCTGAAGCTTTCTTT. Its translation is CATSKPQGISPEAFF.

This clonotype was seen more than once but under ten times. CDR3 sequence: CAISERAGGNTDTQYF. Here the CDR3 DNA reads TGTGCCATCAGTGAGCGGGCGGGGGGGAATACAGATACGCAGTATTTT. The genes are TRBV10-3 and TRBJ2-3; 9 bases are a match to TRBD2. This CDR3 comprises 16 residues. From germline, CDR1 is ENHRY and CDR2 SYGVKD. The ends lost 2 bases at V and 3 bases at J; junction bases unmatched: 6.

The chain carries TRBV10-1 and TRBJ2-1; perhaps TRBD2 as D (5 bases). Germline CDR1 reads WNHNN; CDR2 reads SYGVQD (reference sequence). Trimming shortened V by 1 base and J by 4 bases, and 14 bases separated the two germline ends. The length of the CDR3 is 16 residues. The CDR3 sequence is CASSEFGSMGYNEQFF. CDR3 nucleotides: TGCGCCAGCAGTGAGTTTGGGAGCATGGGATACAATGAGCAGTTCTTC.

The chain is built from TRBV7-9 and TRBJ2-7; 9 positions agree with TRBD1. Germline lookup yields CDR1 SEHNR and CDR2 FQNEAQ (reference sequence). The V and J ends lost 4 bases and 4 bases, in that order; junction bases with no gene match: 11. CDR3 length: 16 amino acids. The CDR3 DNA is TGTGCCAGCAGCTCTGTTTTTCGGGACAGGGAATACGAGCAGTACTTC. Protein product: CASSSVFRDREYEQYF.

This sequence joins TRBV10-1 and TRBJ2-1, with 8 bases that match TRBD2. Germline V gene sequence: CDR1 WNHNN, CDR2 SYGVQD (reference sequence). The CDR3 loop spans 14 amino acids. V trimming: 6 bases; J trimming: 8 bases; junction bases outside the gene matches: 9. This CDR3 reads CASSPGLGLHEQFF. Here the CDR3 DNA reads TGCGCCAGCAGCCCGGGACTAGGGTTGCATGAGCAGTTCTTC.

The chain carries TRBV2 and TRBJ2-3; 12 bases align to TRBD2. Germline V gives CDR1 SNHLY, CDR2 FYNNEI. V lost 8 bases to trimming and J lost 5 bases; unmatched junction nucleotides: 17. The CDR3 sequence is 18 residues long. The CDR3, as DNA: TGTGCCAGCTCAGAGGCCCAGCTAGCGGGAGGGCCACTAGATACGCAGTATTTT. It is translated as CASSEAQLAGGPLDTQYF.

The rearrangement joins TRBV4-1 to TRBJ1-1; 8 bases match TRBD1. With 5 bases clipped from V and 4 bases from J, the junction kept 12 bases outside the gene matches. The CDR3 is 16 residues long. CDR1 and CDR2 from the germline V gene are MGHRA and YSYEKL. The CDR3 nucleotides read TGCGCCAGCAGCTTCCAATCAGGGGGCGTCAGCACTGAAGCTTTCTTT. Protein: CASSFQSGGVSTEAFF.

This clonotype was seen just once. This rearrangement joins TRBV13 to TRBJ2-3, with a tentative D call TRBD2 (6 bases). V lost 10 bases, J lost 5 bases, and 13 bases lay in between. Germline V CDR1 and CDR2: PRHDT, FYEKMQ (reference sequence). The CDR3 consists of 12 residues. The CDR3 nucleotides read TGTGCCACCATATTGCGGGGAGATACGCAGTATTTT. It codes for CATILRGDTQYF.

This clonotype was detected a few times. The chain carries TRBV28 and TRBJ2-7; D gene ambiguous. CDR3 length equals 13 residues. CDR1 MDHEN and CDR2 SYDVKM come from the germline V gene. Trimming removed 3 bases from V and 4 bases from J, with 10 bases in between. The CDR3 sequence is CASSFFGLYEQYF. For the CDR3, the DNA is TGTGCCAGCAGTTTCTTCGGGTTATACGAGCAGTACTTC.

This clonotype appeared a few times. V is TRBV6-5 and J is TRBJ1-5; D unclear. The CDR3 runs to 14 residues. Trimming took off 0 bases at V and 1 base at J, with 4 bases between the two ends. CDR1 and CDR2 (germline): MNHEY, SVGAGI. CDR3 in amino acids: CASSYSGSNQPQHF. The CDR3 region has the DNA TGTGCCAGCAGTTACTCAGGGAGCAATCAGCCCCAGCATTTT.

The gene calls are TRBV21-1 and TRBJ2-5; TRBD2 reflects the table's D call only, with no check against the DNA. TRBV21-1 is a pseudogene segment. This CDR3 contains 14 residues. The CDR3 DNA reads as TGTGCCAGCAGGTCGGGGCTAGCGGTGGAGACCCAGTACTTC. This sequence encodes CASRSGLAVETQYF.

This clonotype was picked up a small number of times. CDR3 sequence reads: CSVVGSDLEGYEQYF. The CDR3 DNA reads as TGCAGCGTGGTGGGGTCGGACTTAGAGGGCTACGAGCAGTACTTC. The chain joins TRBV29-1 to TRBJ2-7; D is perhaps TRBD2 (5 bases). The germline gives CDR1 SQVTM, CDR2 ANQGSEA. The germline V and J ends were trimmed by 6 bases and 3 bases, with 21 bases remaining between them. The length of the CDR3 is 15 residues.

This CDR3 reads CASRLDKLIGYEQYF. CDR3 coding DNA: TGTGCCAGCAGACTGGACAAGCTAATAGGCTACGAGCAGTACTTC. This chain connects TRBV14 to TRBJ2-7, with D possibly matching TRBD1 (5 bases). V lost 6 bases and J 3 bases, leaving 18 bases between the germline ends. The CDR3 sequence is 15 residues long. Germline loops: CDR1 SGHDN, CDR2 FVKESK.

The rearrangement joins TRBV29-1 to TRBJ2-7; 7 positions match TRBD1. The CDR3 has 13 amino acids. The V and J ends lost 4 bases and 1 base, in that order; junction bases with no gene match: 4. Germline V gene data show CDR1 as SQVTM and CDR2 as ANQGSEA. CDR3 sequence: CSVALTGSYEQYF. The CDR3, as DNA: TGCAGCGTTGCTCTGACAGGGTCCTACGAGCAGTACTTC.

J is TRBJ1-3 and V is TRBV15; 7 nucleotides match TRBD1. The germline CDR1 and CDR2 sequences are LNHNV and YYDKDF (reference sequence). The CDR3 contains 15 residues. J lost 2 bases, V lost 4 bases, and 5 bases had no gene match. CDR3 sequence: CATSNTDRAGNTIYF. CDR3 nucleotide sequence: TGTGCCACCAGCAATACTGACAGGGCTGGAAACACCATATATTTT.

A few counts support this clonotype. V usage is TRBV7-3 and J usage is TRBJ2-3, with D unresolved. The CDR3 extends over 14 amino acids. Germline-derived CDR1 and CDR2 are SGHTA and FQGTGA. V was pared by 1 base and J by 3 bases, with 8 bases between. DNA of the CDR3: TGTGCCAGCAGCTTAATGAAAGGGACAGATACGCAGTATTTT. Translating gives CASSLMKGTDTQYF.

V is TRBV27 and J is TRBJ2-1, with D unclear. V was shortened by 3 bases and J by 3 bases, with 9 bases between the two germline ends. This CDR3 has 14 residues. CDR1 is MNHEY, CDR2 SMNVEV, per germline (reference sequence). The CDR3 here is CASSFASGYNEQFF. CDR3 nucleotides: TGTGCCAGCAGTTTCGCTTCAGGCTACAATGAGCAGTTCTTC.

The chain joins TRBV23-1 to TRBJ2-7, with 9 positions matching TRBD1. TRBV23-1 counts as an open reading frame of uncertain function. V was pared by 7 bases and J by 3 bases, with 13 bases of the junction left unmatched. This CDR3 is built from 16 residues. CDR3 protein: CASTHNTGTGIYEQYF. DNA of the CDR3: TGCGCCAGCACTCACAACACCGGGACAGGGATCTACGAGCAGTACTTC.

The rearrangement links TRBV3-1 to TRBJ2-1, with no clear D. The CDR3 extends over 17 amino acids. V lost 1 base and J lost 3, with 16 bases in between. Per the germline V gene, CDR1 is LGHDT and CDR2 is YNNKEL (reference sequence). The CDR3 bases are TGTGCCAGCAGCCAAGTTTTGAGTACATATCTCTACAATGAGCAGTTCTTC. Translation: CASSQVLSTYLYNEQFF.

A few counts support this clonotype. The chain recombines TRBV4-1 with TRBJ2-1; 7 bases are a match to TRBD1. CDR1 and CDR2 from the germline V gene are MGHRA and YSYEKL. V lost 4 bases and J lost 0; bases outside the gene matches: 6. The CDR3 is made up of 16 amino acids. The CDR3 sequence is CASSPPPGGSYNEQFF. The CDR3 DNA reads TGCGCCAGCAGCCCCCCCCCAGGGGGCTCCTACAATGAGCAGTTCTTC.

The CDR3 loop reads CASSQENTGELFF. In nucleotides, the CDR3 is TGCGCCAGCAGCCAAGAAAACACCGGGGAGCTGTTTTTT. V usage is TRBV4-1 and J usage is TRBJ2-2; D is undetermined. Trimming stripped 0 bases from V and 2 bases from J, with 1 base between. The CDR3 totals 13 residues. CDR1 MGHRA and CDR2 YSYEKL come from the germline V gene.

This clonotype was recorded only once. The rearrangement joins TRBV28 to TRBJ2-7; no firm D call. CDR3 length: 16 residues. Germline V gene sequence: CDR1 MDHEN, CDR2 SYDVKM. The germline V and J ends were trimmed by 1 base and 2 bases, with 15 bases remaining between them. This chain's CDR3 is CASSLSIGQWTYEQYF. The CDR3 DNA sequence: TGTGCCAGCAGTTTATCTATCGGGCAGTGGACCTACGAGCAGTACTTC.

The J gene is TRBJ1-1, the V gene TRBV4-1, with no clear D. Trimming took off 1 base at V and 2 bases at J, with 11 bases between the two ends. In germline, CDR1 is MGHRA, CDR2 YSYEKL. CDR3 length: 15 amino acids. Written as DNA, the CDR3 is TGCGCCAGCAGCCAAGGTGGCAGACTCAACACTGAAGCTTTCTTT. Its translation is CASSQGGRLNTEAFF.

The chain carries TRBV10-1 and TRBJ2-5; D ambiguous. Per germline, CDR1 WNHNN and CDR2 SYGVQD (reference sequence). The CDR3 is 14 amino acids. The V gene lost 0 bases and the J gene lost 4 bases, with 9 bases spanning the gap. The CDR3 bases are TGCGCCAGCAGTGAGTCCAGAACCGGAGAGACCCAGTACTTC. Protein: CASSESRTGETQYF.

In DNA form, the CDR3 reads TGTGCCAGCAGCCTCACTGCGGGGCGGTCAGATACGCAGTATTTT. The encoded protein is CASSLTAGRSDTQYF. The chain has TRBV11-2 and TRBJ2-3; maybe TRBD2 (6 bases). Germline CDR1 and CDR2: SGHAT and FQNNGV. The ends were cut back, 5 bases at V and 4 bases at J, with 16 bases in the middle. This CDR3 contains 15 residues.